The 14 T cell receptor beta chains below were found in one sample sequenced in a study of CD8+CD57+ T cells in acquired aplastic anemia. The template used for profiling TCR beta VDJ and CDR3 was genomic DNA. TCRdb fed the reads into MiXCR, producing one record per CDR3 protein. The table records 400,000 to 500,000 distinct CDR3 sequences, 65% to 80% of them present only once. Input material: sorted CD4+, CD8+, or CD8+CD57+ T cells (not recorded which) from PBMCs. Source of these receptors: a human donor in good health, serving as a control.

The chain has TRBV7-8 and TRBJ1-6, with D hard to call. The length of the CDR3 is 14 residues. The germline CDR1 and CDR2 sequences are SGHVS and FQNEAQ. V lost 5 bases, J lost 10 bases, and 15 bases lay in between. This CDR3 reads CASSEAREYSPLHF. CDR3 coding DNA: TGTGCCAGCAGCGAAGCGAGGGAGTACTCACCCCTCCACTTT.

This clonotype was seen just once. Compared with germline, one end of the junction differs, possibly owing to a read error. The V gene is TRBV7-2, the J gene TRBJ1-2; D gene ambiguous. The CDR3 consists of 15 residues. CDR1 is SGHTA and CDR2 is FQGNSA in the germline V gene. CDR3 sequence (DNA): TGTGCCAGCAGCCTAGCCGGAAGGATAGGTTACTACACCACCTTC. Translated: CASSLAGRIGYYTTF.

V and J are TRBV19 and TRBJ2-5; no clear D gene. Germline CDR1 LNHDA, CDR2 SQIVND (reference sequence). The CDR3 contains 14 residues. Between the trimmed V and J ends, which lost 3 bases and 1 base, there was a span of 9 bases. The DNA for the CDR3 is TGTGCCAGTAGTATGCGGCGGTTCCAAGAGACCCAGTACTTC. Translation: CASSMRRFQETQYF. Full variable domain (remainder filled in from reference TRBV19 and TRBJ2-5): DGGITQSPKYLFRKEGQNVTLSCEQNLNHDAMYWYRQDPGQGLRLIYYSQIVNDFQKGDIAEGYSVSREKKESFPLTVTSAQKNPTAFYLCASSMRRFQETQYFGPGTRLLVL.

This rearrangement joins TRBV5-1 to TRBJ1-2; D is unclear. Trimming took 2 bases from V and 3 from J, leaving 14 bases between them. This CDR3 comprises 15 residues. Germline CDR1 and CDR2: SGHRS and YFSETQ. In DNA form, the CDR3 reads TGCGCCAGCAGCTTAGGCAAAGAGACCCACTATGGCTACACCTTC. Protein product: CASSLGKETHYGYTF.

Turning to this clonotype: Without the conserved terminal phenylalanine or tryptophan, this CDR3 likely stems from a read error. This chain joins TRBV29-1 and TRBJ1-2; TRBD1 is a possible D gene (6 bases). Germline lookup yields CDR1 SQVTM and CDR2 ANQGSEA. V lost 7 bases and J lost 4, with 13 bases in between. This CDR3 is built from 12 residues. The DNA for the CDR3 is TGCAGCGACCGGGACAACCTCTATGGCTACACCGGC. As protein: CSDRDNLYGYTG.

In DNA form, the CDR3 reads TGTGCCAGCAGCCCCCGGATGACAGGTCTAAACACCATATATTTT. Protein product: CASSPRMTGLNTIYF. This chain connects TRBV12-3 or TRBV12-4 to TRBJ1-3, with D possibly matching TRBD1 (6 bases). The CDR3 totals 15 residues. Trimming stripped 6 bases from V and 6 bases from J, with 18 bases between.

V is TRBV7-2 and J is TRBJ2-3; 8 nucleotides line up with TRBD2. Germline CDR1 is SGHTA and CDR2 is FQGNSA. V lost 4 bases to trimming and J lost 8 bases; unmatched junction nucleotides: 14. This CDR3 contains 16 residues. CDR3 sequence (DNA): TGTGCCAGCAGCTCGGGGGGGGGGGTTAGCTCAGGTACGCAGTATTTT. This encodes CASSSGGGVSSGTQYF.

This clonotype appeared many times. This sequence joins TRBV2 and TRBJ2-3; D unresolved. Trimming stripped 4 bases from V and 6 bases from J, with 8 bases between. CDR1 is SNHLY, CDR2 FYNNEI, per germline. The CDR3 contains 12 residues. The CDR3 sequence is CASSALGDTQYF. CDR3 sequence (DNA): TGTGCCAGCAGTGCCCTGGGTGATACGCAGTATTTT.

The V call is TRBV12-3 or TRBV12-4, the J call TRBJ1-6; D uncertain. The CDR3 runs 13 residues. V lost 7 bases to trimming and J lost 6 bases, with 10 bases between them. The CDR3 protein is CASTVQLNSPLHF. CDR3 nucleotides: TGTGCCAGCACGGTACAACTTAATTCACCCCTCCACTTT.

As concerns this clonotype: The limits of the CDR3 on the DNA are not certain, so only TCRdb's listed CDR3 is given. CDR3 loop: CASSVASGEAFFAF. This sequence joins TRBV9 and TRBJ1-2. Germline values: CDR1 SGDLS, CDR2 YYNGEE. The CDR3 is made up of 14 amino acids, end residues included.

Notes on this clonotype: The germline gene is not matched at one end of the junction; a read error may be the cause. The J gene is TRBJ1-2, the V gene TRBV7-4; 9 positions agree with TRBD1. This CDR3 is 15 amino acids long. Looked up from germline, CDR1 is SGHVT and CDR2 is SQSDAQ. The CDR3 sequence: CASSPGDRDSYGYTF. Written as DNA, the CDR3 is TGTGCCAGTAGTCCAGGGGACAGGGACTCTTATGGTTACACCTTC.

The V call is TRBV12-3 or TRBV12-4, the J call TRBJ2-1, with D possibly called TRBD1 or TRBD2 (5 bases each). This CDR3 comprises 13 residues. V lost 8 bases, J lost 6 bases, and 14 bases lay in between. The CDR3 DNA follows: TGTGCCAGCTTTAGAGATGGGGGCAATGAGCAGTTCTTC. It translates to CASFRDGGNEQFF.

A note on this clonotype: Germline and junction disagree at one end, which may indicate a read error. The chain is built from TRBV7-7 and TRBJ2-7, with D tentatively TRBD2 (6 bases). Germline CDR1 reads SSHAT; CDR2 reads FNYEAQ (reference sequence). The CDR3 loop spans 13 amino acids. CDR3 DNA sequence: TGTGCTAGCAGGTGCCGGAGGGGTTCACAGCCCCACTTC. The encoded protein is CASRCRRGSQPHF.

On this clonotype: Relative to the germline gene, one junction end is altered; a read error may explain this. The chain has TRBV20-1 and TRBJ1-1; the D is unclear. CDR1 and CDR2 from the germline V gene are DFQATT and SNEGSKA (reference sequence). This CDR3 has 11 amino acids. The CDR3: CSAGDAERAFF. CDR3 coding DNA: TGCAGTGCTGGAGATGCCGAGAGAGCTTTCTTT.